The present T cell receptor beta chain was sequenced within a study of metastatic and nonmetastatic thyroid tumors. This clone has at least ten counts. Its antigen is unknown. Every patient underwent thyroid surgery untreated. The CDR3 is 13 residues long. After removal of 6 bases from V and 3 bases from J, the junction contained 4 bases not matched to a gene. The study, taken as a whole, reports: Across blood and tumor, TCR beta diversity in malignant thyroid tumors was reportedly significantly higher than in benign nodules.

Via MiXCR, TCRdb re-called the PCR reads. Of roughly 89,000 clones listed, approximately 12% are singletons. Specimen: tumor tissue. The rearrangement uses TRBV12-3 or TRBV12-4 and TRBJ1-2; 7 nucleotides align to TRBD1. This receptor was taken from a female donor with papillary thyroid cancer or a benign thyroid nodule (not recorded which). Some clones in this sample may be carry-over from other donors' samples. This chain's CDR3 is CASSQDRDYGYTF. In nucleotides, the CDR3 is TGTGCCAGCAGCCAAGACAGGGACTATGGCTACACCTTC.